The 20 T cell receptor beta chains in this list originate from one sample, sequenced in a study of cytomegalovirus exposure and HLA in healthy donors. 60 Vbeta and 13 Jbeta primers were used in PCR. Profiling relied on immunoSEQ multiplex PCR, and the TCRdb table lists in-frame clones only, not all of them. This sample has 55,000 to 80,000 clones, with around 75% found just once. Input material: PBMCs. The receptors derive from a young woman in good health and CMV-seropositive.

The chain carries TRBV14 and TRBJ2-2; the match to TRBD1 covers 11 bases. Per the germline V gene, CDR1 is SGHDN and CDR2 is FVKESK. The CDR3 runs 16 residues. V lost 4 bases to trimming and J lost 4 bases; unmatched junction nucleotides: 5. CDR3: CASSPGQGAITGELFF. The CDR3, as DNA: TGTGCCAGCAGCCCAGGACAGGGGGCGATCACCGGGGAGCTGTTTTTT.

The chain is built from TRBV5-4 and TRBJ2-5; D might be TRBD2 (6 bases). V lost 4 bases, J lost 5 bases, and 12 bases lay in between. The germline V gene encodes CDR1 SGHNT and CDR2 YYREEE (reference sequence). CDR3 length: 13 amino acids. The CDR3, as DNA: TGTGCCAGCAGCCGGGGAGGAAAGGAGACCCAGTACTTC. Translated, it gives CASSRGGKETQYF. Variable domain in full (rest from reference TRBV5-4 and TRBJ2-5): ETGVTQSPTHLIKTRGQQVTLRCSSQSGHNTVSWYQQALGQGPQFIFQYYREEENGRGNFPPRFSGLQFPNYSSELNVNALELDDSALYLCASSRGGKETQYFGPGTRLLVL.

The chain couples TRBV28 to TRBJ1-2, with a weak D call TRBD1 (6 bases). The V and J ends lost 7 bases and 4 bases respectively, with 13 bases between them. CDR1 MDHEN and CDR2 SYDVKM come from the germline V gene. The CDR3 has 13 amino acids. The CDR3 reads CASNPTGSYGYTF. The CDR3, as DNA: TGTGCCAGCAACCCAACAGGGTCCTATGGCTACACCTTC.

Only a few counts were recorded for this clone. The V and J genes are TRBV21-1 and TRBJ2-3; TRBD2 was called by the table and not checked on the DNA. TRBV21-1 is a pseudogene. The CDR3 has 15 residues. Here the CDR3 reads CASSDGGGNTDTQYF. The CDR3 DNA reads TGTGCCAGCAGCGATGGAGGCGGCAACACAGATACGCAGTATTTT.

This rearrangement joins TRBV5-1 to TRBJ2-1, with TRBD2 as a possible D gene (7 bases). Germline CDR1 reads SGHRS; CDR2 reads YFSETQ. Trimming stripped 2 bases from V and 7 bases from J, with 13 bases between. The CDR3 contains 14 residues. The CDR3 sequence is CASSLRGRGNEQFF. The CDR3 DNA follows: TGCGCCAGCAGCTTACGGGGGAGGGGGAATGAGCAGTTCTTC.

The CDR3 here is CASSPLVAGGPDNEQFF. CDR3 bases: TGTGCCAGCAGCCCCCTCGTAGCGGGAGGGCCGGACAATGAGCAGTTCTTC. V is TRBV4-2 and J is TRBJ2-1, with 11 bases matching TRBD2. Germline lookup yields CDR1 LGHNA and CDR2 YNFKEQ. After removal of 4 bases from V and 5 bases from J, the junction contained 10 bases not matched to a gene. The CDR3 runs 17 residues.

This clone came up a few times. V usage is TRBV27 and J usage is TRBJ2-5; tentatively, D is TRBD1 (5 bases). The DNA end is a closer match to TRBJ2-7, so the J assignment may be wrong. Germline V gene data show CDR1 as MNHEY and CDR2 as SMNVEV (reference sequence). This CDR3 is built from 14 residues. The CDR3 coding sequence is TGTGCCAGCAGTTCACAGGTCCTCTCCTACGAGCAGTACTTC. Translated, it gives CASSSQVLSYEQYF.

This clone was seen just once. The chain has TRBV7-2 and TRBJ2-5; the D gene is possibly TRBD1 (7 bases). V was clipped by 5 bases and J by 9 bases, with 22 bases between them. Germline V gives CDR1 SGHTA, CDR2 FQGNSA. There are 15 residues in the CDR3. The DNA for the CDR3 is TGTGCCAGCAGCGCCGACGGGACAGCGGGTCCGGCCCAGTACTTC. Translated, it gives CASSADGTAGPAQYF.

This rearrangement joins TRBV10-3 to TRBJ1-1; no reliable D call. The length of the CDR3 is 14 residues. Germline CDR1 ENHRY, CDR2 SYGVKD. V was cut by 6 bases and J by 5 bases, with 16 bases left in between. As DNA, the CDR3 is TGTGCCATCAGGGTGGGGAGGGATCGAACTGAAGCTTTCTTT. Translation: CAIRVGRDRTEAFF.

J is TRBJ2-1 and V is TRBV11-2; 8 bases fit TRBD1. Per germline, CDR1 SGHAT and CDR2 FQNNGV. The CDR3 extends over 13 amino acids. The V segment lost 5 bases and the J segment 5 bases; nucleotides outside the gene matches: 2. CDR3 nucleotide sequence: TGTGCCAGCAGCGAGGACAGGGACAATGAGCAGTTCTTC. It is translated as CASSEDRDNEQFF.

This rearrangement joins TRBV29-1 to TRBJ2-3; 7 bases fit TRBD2. Germline loops: CDR1 SQVTM, CDR2 ANQGSEA. The CDR3 has 19 residues. V lost 2 bases, J lost 0 bases, and 17 bases stayed unmatched. CDR3 sequence (DNA): TGCAGCGTTGAACCTTTTCTAGCGGCCCGGACCCTTAGCACAGATACGCAGTATTTT. Its protein product is CSVEPFLAARTLSTDTQYF.

CDR3 nucleotide sequence: TGCGCCAGCAGCCAGCTGGACAGGGTTGATGAGCAGTTCTTC. This encodes CASSQLDRVDEQFF. The chain recombines TRBV5-1 with TRBJ2-1, with 8 bases lining up with TRBD1. This CDR3 is 14 amino acids long. V shed 4 bases and J 8 bases; nucleotides not matched to a gene: 8. Germline CDR1 reads SGHRS; CDR2 reads YFSETQ. The full variable domain, in which reference TRBV5-1 and TRBJ2-1 provide the parts outside the CDR3, is KAGVTQTPRYLIKTRGQQVTLSCSPISGHRSVSWYQQTPGQGLQFLFEYFSETQRNKGNFPGRFSGRQFSNSRSEMNVSTLELGDSALYLCASSQLDRVDEQFFGPGTRLTVL.

This clone was picked up a small number of times. Written as DNA, the CDR3 is TGTGCCAGCAGCTTAGGGACAGGGGGGAATTCACCCCTCCACTTT. It yields the protein CASSLGTGGNSPLHF. V usage is TRBV6-6 and J usage is TRBJ1-6; 11 nucleotides match TRBD1. This CDR3 contains 15 residues. The germline gives CDR1 MNHNY, CDR2 SVGAGI (reference sequence). The J segment lost 7 bases and the V segment lost 6 bases, leaving 5 bases of the junction unmatched.

V gene TRBV6-5 combines with J gene TRBJ2-7; possibly TRBD2 for D (6 bases). V was clipped by 5 bases and J by 4 bases, with 15 bases between them. Germline lookup yields CDR1 MNHEY and CDR2 SVGAGI. CDR3 length equals 14 residues. This chain's CDR3 is CASSAGYSFYEQYF. The CDR3 DNA reads as TGTGCCAGCAGTGCGGGGTATAGTTTTTACGAGCAGTACTTC.

The rearrangement uses TRBV4-1 and TRBJ1-1; perhaps TRBD1 as D (5 bases). This CDR3 has 13 residues. V lost 0 bases to trimming and J lost 10 bases, with 12 bases between them. CDR1 is MGHRA, CDR2 YSYEKL, per germline. Here the CDR3 reads CASSQEERRGAFF. The CDR3 nucleotides read TGCGCCAGCAGCCAAGAGGAAAGGAGGGGAGCTTTCTTT.

The genes are TRBV6-1 and TRBJ2-7, with D possibly matching TRBD2 (6 bases). V shed 5 bases and J shed 7 bases, with 12 bases lying between them. CDR1 MNHNS and CDR2 SASEGT come from the germline V gene. This CDR3 contains 12 residues. The DNA for the CDR3 is TGTGCCAGCAGTCTATCAGGGAGGGAGCAGTACTTC. It translates to CASSLSGREQYF.

The chain carries TRBV7-2 and TRBJ2-7; 10 bases are a match to TRBD2. Germline lookup yields CDR1 SGHTA and CDR2 FQGNSA. The junction had 12 bases not matched to a gene; V was cut back by 2 bases and J by 2 bases. This CDR3 spans 18 amino acids. This CDR3 reads CASSLIASGSLLPYEQYF. CDR3 nucleotide sequence: TGTGCCAGCAGCTTAATAGCTAGCGGGAGCCTCCTCCCCTACGAGCAGTACTTC.

This clone turned up a few times. The chain combines TRBV5-6 with TRBJ1-2; 7 nucleotides match TRBD1. The trim removed 4 bases at V and 2 bases at J, leaving 2 bases unmatched. The CDR3 extends over 13 amino acids. Germline lookup yields CDR1 SGHDT and CDR2 YYEEEE. The CDR3 sequence is CASSQTGNYGYTF. The CDR3 nucleotides read TGTGCCAGCAGCCAGACAGGGAACTATGGCTACACCTTC.

This clone has a single count. This rearrangement joins TRBV27 to TRBJ1-2; 7 nucleotides match TRBD1. This CDR3 has 14 amino acids. The junction had 10 bases not matched to a gene; V was cut back by 5 bases and J by 7 bases. The germline V gene has CDR1 MNHEY and CDR2 SMNVEV (reference sequence). The CDR3 DNA reads as TGTGCCAGCAGTCCCGCCGGGACAGTAGGTGGCTACACCTTC. This codes for CASSPAGTVGGYTF.

The table lists this clone with a few counts. In DNA form, the CDR3 reads TGCGCCAGCAGCCAAGGCGCGCAGTATTTT. Translated: CASSQGAQYF. V gene TRBV4-3 combines with J gene TRBJ2-3; no firm D call. CDR3 length equals 10 residues. Germline lookup yields CDR1 LGHNA and CDR2 YSLEER. V was shortened by 1 base and J by 10 bases, with 3 bases between the two germline ends.